One TCR beta chain is described in this entry. In its sample, this clone was seen once. What this receptor recognizes is not known. No qualities accompany the bases; no much larger clone lies one base away. This entry belongs to a study of cytomegalovirus exposure and HLA in healthy donors listed by TCRdb under 2017. About the investigation overall: An earlier analysis of roughly 630 of the donors reported approximately 270 Gb of sequence data and roughly 110 million unique TCR beta sequences from roughly 200 million T cells. A later analysis re-examined previously published TCR beta repertoires from around 670 donors and added high-resolution HLA genotyping to investigate patterns of TCR occurrence. Every repertoire in the discovery cohort had been generated on one and the same sequencing platform. An earlier analysis of several hundred of the donors applied high-throughput TCR beta sequencing to assess whether each TCR beta V gene segment acted as functional or pseudogenic. HLA typing covered class I and class II loci at four-digit resolution. Because of strong linkage in the cohort, roughly five DR-DQ haplotypes were treated as single units for association and clustering. A later genetic analysis took genome-wide SNP genotypes for about 55% of the roughly 670 donors and used that subset as a discovery cohort. Of the 350 to 450 genotyped donors, roughly 80% fell in the genetic ancestry cluster associated with self-reported Caucasian donors. Alongside the repertoire data, information on donor age, sex, ethnicity and CMV serostatus was compiled. The later analysis used no new phenotypic data to find candidate immune exposures, relying instead on TCR beta sequences and their occurrence across donors. The T cell repertoires of around 730 subjects were profiled by immunosequencing and related to cytomegalovirus serostatus. To predict cytomegalovirus infection status, the study combined high-throughput TCR immunosequencing, statistical association of individual TCRs with disease status, and machine learning. An early release that covered about 600 HLA-typed donors contained approximately 290 gigabases of sequencing data and 85 million to 100 million unique TCR sequences. In addition to the first cohort of 666 subjects, a separate validation cohort of about 120 different subjects was used. On average, around 240,000 unique TCR beta nucleotide sequences were sequenced per donor among more than 350 genotyped donors of the cohort, with roughly 18% of those sequences being non-productive. The aim of the study was to test whether cataloging public T cell receptors could identify signatures of past pathogen exposure. The number of donors typed differed by locus, with roughly 620-630 for A, B, C, DRB1 and DQB1, over 500 for DQA1, 606 for DPA1, and roughly 450 for DPB1. The paper's findings and limits, for the study overall: In vitro tests confirmed that a few of the cytomegalovirus-associated TCR beta chains recognize cytomegalovirus antigens. A later genetic analysis reported fewer N-insertions in productive TCRs among donors in an Asian-associated ancestry cluster than the roughly 720-donor mean. Across donors, most TCR sequences were observed very rarely, whereas some public TCRs were present in many individuals. Roughly uniform sequencing depth across donors was assumed in presence/absence analyses, although this assumption may not hold. A later analysis reported that several top co-occurrence clusters appeared linked to parvovirus B19, influenza, CMV and Epstein-Barr virus. Because HLA typing was unavailable for some donors at each locus, only the typed subset was used in association tests. In both the original and validation cohorts, the classifier was reported to diagnose cytomegalovirus status with high specificity and sensitivity. In an earlier analysis of 587 of the donors, most TCR beta V segments were observed in productive rearrangements about 90% or about 30% of the time, broadly matching IMGT annotations. At a false discovery rate of 0.05, a later analysis linked fewer than 20,000 TCR beta sequences to specific HLA alleles. In a later analysis, HLA-associated TCR beta chains showed more clonal expansion and lower generation probabilities than non-associated chains that were equally common. Because counts were too low, about 18 rarely observed V segments, including chromosome 9 orphons, were excluded from the earlier analysis of 587 of the donors. The study gave a list of 150 to 200 TCR beta chains associated with cytomegalovirus. Strong co-occurrence of HLA alleles, especially DR and DQ, made assigning TCR associations to individual alleles difficult. The only immune exposure information available for the cohort was CMV serostatus. In a later genetic analysis, a missense DCLRE1C variant was associated with V-gene and J-gene trimming of TCR beta chains, and the association was replicated in an independent cohort. The sequencing pipeline was judged likely to have produced a cluster of highly shared sequence variants as a technical artifact. Correlated functional status among segregating V segments might be attributable to linkage disequilibrium, but an unknown experimental factor could not be ruled out. In a later analysis, TCR association rates were found to vary across HLA loci, with the most associated TCRs seen for DRB1 alleles and the fewest for HLA-C alleles. This cohort had only TCR beta chains sequenced, and the lack of alpha or paired-chain data limited which features could be detected. A further reported finding was that TCR beta sequences accurately predicted the HLA-A and HLA-B alleles for most subjects in the first cohort. In a later analysis, most CMV-associated TCR beta chains were found to appear HLA-restricted, with HLA associations seemingly driven largely by CMV exposure. The authors suggested that the approach could potentially be extended to other disease states and immunological phenotypes.

Library preparation used the immunoSEQ multiplex PCR assay. For the multiplex PCR, a mixture combining 60 forward primers for TCR Vbeta segments and 13 reverse primers for TCR Jbeta segments was used. The CDR3 region of rearranged TCR beta genes was amplified from genomic DNA with a multiplex PCR assay. Amplified TCR beta libraries were sequenced as 87-base-pair reads on the Illumina HiSeq System. The authors' analysis ran thus. Across the roughly 600 repertoires, a later analysis counted roughly 84 million unique TCR beta chains, about 10 million of which were shared by at least two donors. To remove PCR and sequencing errors, raw reads were error-corrected and collapsed into unique sequences using a nearest-neighbor algorithm that merged closely related sequences. Alignment of CDR3 sequences to IMGT reference sequences was used to assign V, D and J gene segments. For a sequence to be retained, a match of at least six nucleotides to both a V gene segment and a J gene segment was required. A rearrangement counted as productive if the CDR3 had no stop codons and remained in frame with V and J, and every other rearrangement counted as non-productive. CDR3 was defined according to IMGT convention as the region running from the second conserved V-encoded cysteine to the conserved J-encoded phenylalanine. The earlier analysis of about 610 of the donors excluded any sequence lacking an unambiguous match to a single V gene segment. In an earlier analysis of several hundred of the donors, a V segment was called functional when productive rearrangements were above 56.7%, and segregating when the standard deviation between donors exceeded 5%. To diagnose cytomegalovirus status from the catalog of TCR beta chain sequences, a statistical classification framework was built. V and J gene assignment, in a later analysis, came from comparing TCR nucleotide sequences with IMGT/GENE-DB human TR gene sequences. A later analysis assigned CDR3 sequences and most-parsimonious VDJ recombination scenarios with the TCRdist pipeline. In a later analysis, each TCR beta chain was defined by its CDR3 amino acid sequence together with its V-gene family, and reads without a unique V-gene family were excluded. As a way to deal with suspected cross-contamination and a sequencing artifact, a later analysis dropped 592 nucleotide sequences that were highly shared and had low generation probability. In a later analysis, a clonal expansion index was calculated for each public chain from normalized within-repertoire ranks of inferred template counts. A later analysis computed generation probabilities with a VDJ recombination model fitted to out-of-frame rearrangements, and checked the results against IGoR. In a later analysis, TCR-TCR, TCR-HLA and TCR-CMV co-occurrence was scored with hypergeometric tests, and a repertoire-size bias correction was applied to TCR pairs. A later analysis estimated false discovery rates by permuting HLA or CMV assignments 20 times. In a later analysis, co-occurring TCRs were grouped with DBSCAN, and TCRdist sequence similarity was added when clustering was performed within HLA-allele-positive subsets. Repertoires with fewer than 30,000 or more than 120,000 public chains were left out of co-occurrence clustering, as were about five repertoires with anomalous nucleotide sharing. TCRdb obtained this table from immuneACCESS and retained in-frame rearrangements with V and J assigned. These tables miss some clones; where compared with another copy, unresolved V genes account for less than half of the shortfall, and the remainder is unexplained. The DNA gave D and trimming, while V, J and clone size come from that table. The sample data list more than 90,000 clones, and 60% to 80% of these were observed just once. Roughly 4.5% of the sample rests with the top ten.

The cohort comprised under 700 healthy bone marrow donors. Cohort members were all nominally healthy when sampled, although unrecorded immune exposures were likely present. The donor was CMV seropositive and was included in the group of 250 to 300 seropositive cohort members. Each donor provided a peripheral blood sample, and peripheral blood mononuclear cells were used for TCR beta sequencing. Genomic DNA extraction from the blood cell samples was performed with the Qiagen DNeasy Blood Extraction Kit. The sequencing sample was made of PBMCs. This sequence originates from a man in his fifties in good health and CMV-seropositive.

The DNA is as follows: TGCGCCAGCAGCCCCGGAGAGCGATCCTCTGGGGCCAACGTCCTGACTTTC. Translated, it reads CASSPGERSSGANVLTF. The rearranged chain carries TRBV5-1 and TRBJ2-6; confidence is insufficient to name the D gene. Trimming takes 4 bases from V and 0 bases from J, and the germline ends sit 14 bases apart. From the cysteine up to the phenylalanine, the CDR3 has a length of 17 residues. Only the CDR3 portion is preserved as DNA: 51 bases, with reading frame beginning at the first base. In the germline V gene, CDR1 corresponds to SGHRS and CDR2 to YFSETQ.